The 22 T cell receptor beta chains in this list originate from one sample, sequenced in a study of T cells in localized non-small cell lung cancer. Using immunoSEQ multiplex PCR, the repertoire was profiled, and TCRdb retains in-frame clones only, with some absent. The sample yields more than 100,000 clones, around 92% seen once. This sample comprised peripheral blood, obtained before any cancer treatment. These receptors were collected from an older female donor with stage I lung adenocarcinoma.

This chain uses TRBV28 with TRBJ2-2, with unresolved D. The V gene lost 5 bases and the J gene lost 9 bases, with 10 bases spanning the gap. Germline loops: CDR1 MDHEN, CDR2 SYDVKM. This CDR3 is 12 amino acids long. The CDR3 nucleotides read TGTGCCAGCAGTACCCTGATGAGGGAGCTGTTTTTT. Its translation: CASSTLMRELFF.

V and J are TRBV28 and TRBJ1-2; D gene unclear. The CDR3 covers 13 residues. The germline V gene encodes CDR1 MDHEN and CDR2 SYDVKM. The V end lost 2 bases, the J end lost 5 bases, and 9 bases lay between the germline ends. The CDR3 spells CASSLPESYGYTF. The DNA for the CDR3 is TGTGCCAGCAGTTTACCCGAGTCTTATGGCTACACCTTC.

About this clone itself: Other nucleotide sequences in the sample specify the same CDR3. The genes are TRBV6-5 and TRBJ1-2, with 7 bases identical to TRBD1. The V gene end was trimmed by 8 bases and the J gene end by 6 bases; junction bases not matched to a gene: 15. The CDR3 loop spans 15 amino acids. Looked up from germline, CDR1 is MNHEY and CDR2 is SVGAGI. The CDR3 is CASGILTGRGDGYTF. In DNA, the CDR3 is TGTGCCAGCGGGATTCTGACAGGGAGAGGGGATGGCTACACCTTC.

This clone was seen once. J is TRBJ2-6 and V is TRBV28, with a possible D match to TRBD2 (6 bases). CDR1 and CDR2 (germline): MDHEN, SYDVKM. V was cut by 9 bases and J by 1 base, with 13 bases left in between. The CDR3 contains 15 residues. Here the CDR3 reads CASLGGASGANVLTF. The DNA of the CDR3 is TGTGCCAGTCTAGGAGGGGCTTCTGGGGCCAACGTCCTGACTTTC.

The chain employs TRBV6-1 and TRBJ2-1; 8 bases fit TRBD2. V lost 3 bases to trimming and J lost 6 bases; unmatched junction nucleotides: 4. The CDR3 is 14 residues long. Germline V lookup: CDR1 MNHNS, CDR2 SASEGT. The CDR3, as DNA: TGTGCCAGCAGTGACCTAGCGGGCCCCAATGAGCAGTTCTTC. This sequence encodes CASSDLAGPNEQFF.

This sequence joins TRBV19 and TRBJ2-7; D gene unclear. Germline V lookup: CDR1 LNHDA, CDR2 SQIVND (reference sequence). The CDR3 is made up of 15 amino acids. Trimming took off 4 bases at V and 2 bases at J, with 15 bases between the two ends. The CDR3 region is CASSNPGQRAYEQYF. The DNA of the CDR3 is TGTGCCAGTAGTAACCCGGGCCAACGAGCCTACGAGCAGTACTTC.

CDR3 protein: CASSYSKGRGIQYF. The CDR3 DNA reads as TGTGCCAGCAGTTACTCGAAGGGCCGGGGGATTCAGTACTTC. The gene calls are TRBV6-5 and TRBJ2-4, with D possibly being TRBD2 (6 bases). V dropped 0 bases and J dropped 10 bases, with 13 bases sitting between them. The CDR3 runs to 14 residues. Germline-derived CDR1 and CDR2 are MNHEY and SVGAGI.

The rearrangement uses TRBV2 and TRBJ2-3; no clear D gene. V lost 4 bases and J lost 1, with 6 bases in between. The V gene's germline CDR1 is SNHLY and CDR2 FYNNEI. This CDR3 comprises 13 residues. CDR3 amino acids: CASSARGTDTQYF. CDR3 sequence (DNA): TGTGCCAGCAGTGCTCGGGGCACAGATACGCAGTATTTT.

This clone has only a few counts. The chain combines TRBV6-5 with TRBJ2-3; D remains unclear. CDR3 length equals 15 residues. Looked up from germline, CDR1 is MNHEY and CDR2 is SVGAGI. V was trimmed by 2 bases and J by 2 bases, leaving 11 bases between them. The CDR3 here is CASSYRAPYTDTQYF. DNA of the CDR3: TGTGCCAGCAGTTACAGGGCCCCATACACAGATACGCAGTATTTT.

The V and J genes are TRBV11-2 and TRBJ1-1, with 9 positions matching TRBD1. Germline V CDR1 and CDR2: SGHAT, FQNNGV. V lost 5 bases and J lost 1; bases outside the gene matches: 8. The CDR3 runs 16 residues. The CDR3 DNA reads TGTGCCAGCAGCCCCTCCCCGACAGGGGGGAACACTGAAGCTTTCTTT. This encodes CASSPSPTGGNTEAFF.

The genes are TRBV15 and TRBJ1-1; 7 bases map to TRBD1. This CDR3 contains 15 residues. V shed 0 bases, J shed 7 bases, and the junction held 8 bases outside the gene matches. From germline, CDR1 is LNHNV and CDR2 YYDKDF (reference sequence). In nucleotides, the CDR3 is TGTGCCACCAGCAGAGATCCCCAGGGGGTGAATGAAGCTTTCTTT. It is translated as CATSRDPQGVNEAFF.

This clone was counted only a few times. Here the CDR3 DNA reads TGTGCCAGCAGCGAGGGACATCAATTAGGCGAGCAGTACTTC. Amino acid sequence: CASSEGHQLGEQYF. The chain joins TRBV7-2 to TRBJ2-7, with a weak D call TRBD1 (6 bases). Germline values: CDR1 SGHTA, CDR2 FQGNSA. This CDR3 has 14 amino acids. Trimming stripped 5 bases from V and 6 bases from J, with 17 bases between.

V is TRBV28 and J is TRBJ2-3; TRBD2 matches 7 bases. This CDR3 contains 17 residues. Germline values: CDR1 MDHEN, CDR2 SYDVKM. Unmatched junction bases numbered 14, after V lost 4 bases and J lost 4 bases. The CDR3 bases are TGTGCCAGCAGTTGGGGGAGGGCCGCCCTTCGCGCAGATACGCAGTATTTT. Translating gives CASSWGRAALRADTQYF.

This sequence joins TRBV30 and TRBJ2-7, with 10 bases identical to TRBD1. V was clipped by 2 bases and J by 7 bases; unmatched bases: 8. The CDR3 consists of 14 residues. Germline V CDR1 and CDR2: GTSNPN, SVGIG (reference sequence). The CDR3 nucleotides are TGTGCCTGGAGTAGGACAGGGGGGATGGGTGAGCAGTACTTC. It encodes CAWSRTGGMGEQYF. Combining the CDR3 with reference TRBV30 and TRBJ2-7 gives the whole variable domain SQTIHQWPATLVQPVGSPLSLECTVEGTSNPNLYWYRQAAGRGLQLLFYSVGIGQISSEVPQNLSASRPQDRQFILSSKKLLLSDSGFYLCAWSRTGGMGEQYFGPGTRLTVT.

The rearrangement links TRBV9 to TRBJ1-5; D not certain. CDR1 SGDLS and CDR2 YYNGEE come from the germline V gene. Trimming pared 0 bases from V and 5 bases from J, leaving 9 bases between. This CDR3 comprises 14 residues. CDR3 in amino acids: CASSVGTVDQPQHF. Here the CDR3 DNA reads TGTGCCAGCAGCGTAGGGACCGTAGATCAGCCCCAGCATTTT.

The V call is TRBV10-2, the J call TRBJ1-1; D gene ambiguous. The germline V gene has CDR1 WSHSY and CDR2 SAAADI. The CDR3 totals 14 residues. V was shortened by 4 bases and J by 1 base, with 10 bases between the two germline ends. The CDR3 nucleotides read TGCGCCAGCAGTGGATTACTCAGGAACACTGAAGCTTTCTTT. This codes for CASSGLLRNTEAFF.

Only one count was recorded for this clone. The chain has TRBV5-4 and TRBJ2-7; no definite D call. The CDR3 totals 14 residues. CDR1 and CDR2 from the germline V gene are SGHNT and YYREEE (reference sequence). V was cut by 0 bases and J by 2 bases, with 9 bases left in between. The CDR3 DNA follows: TGTGCCAGCAGCTTGGCCCGCGGAGCCTACGAGCAGTACTTC. Its translation: CASSLARGAYEQYF.

The rearrangement uses TRBV28 and TRBJ2-3, with 9 positions matching TRBD2. The germline V gene encodes CDR1 MDHEN and CDR2 SYDVKM. J gave up 8 bases and V 7 bases, and 7 bases lay outside the gene matches. The CDR3 is 13 amino acids. This chain's CDR3 is CASKELAGSTQYF. The DNA of the CDR3 is TGTGCCAGCAAGGAGCTAGCGGGATCTACGCAGTATTTT.

The chain recombines TRBV7-9 with TRBJ1-5; 12 bases align to TRBD1. The J segment lost 6 bases and the V segment lost 1 base, leaving 7 bases of the junction unmatched. Germline CDR1 is SEHNR and CDR2 is FQNEAQ (reference sequence). The CDR3 runs to 17 residues. CDR3 sequence: CASSLEWDRGPGQPQHF. For the CDR3, the DNA is TGTGCCAGCAGCTTAGAATGGGACAGGGGGCCCGGTCAGCCCCAGCATTTT.

The V gene is TRBV9, the J gene TRBJ2-1; no clear D gene. Germline assignment: CDR1 SGDLS and CDR2 YYNGEE. The CDR3 has 14 residues. The V gene lost 2 bases and the J gene lost 4 bases, with 10 bases spanning the gap. The CDR3 sequence: CASSVEGRYNEQFF. In nucleotides, the CDR3 is TGTGCCAGCAGCGTGGAAGGACGGTACAATGAGCAGTTCTTC.

The rearrangement uses TRBV30 and TRBJ2-3, with 7 nucleotides matching TRBD1. CDR3 length: 12 amino acids. The trim removed 7 bases at V and 7 bases at J, leaving 8 bases unmatched. Germline CDR1 is GTSNPN and CDR2 is SVGIG (reference sequence). DNA of the CDR3: TGTGCCTCGAACGACAGGGCCTATACGCAGTATTTT. Translated: CASNDRAYTQYF.

This clone was observed many times. The J gene is TRBJ2-4, the V gene TRBV11-2; perhaps TRBD2 as D (6 bases). The CDR3 length is 15 residues. From germline, CDR1 is SGHAT and CDR2 FQNNGV. V was shortened by 0 bases and J by 5 bases, with 11 bases between the two germline ends. CDR3 in amino acids: CASSLEYGSENIQYF. The CDR3 coding sequence is TGTGCCAGCAGCTTAGAATACGGGAGCGAAAACATTCAGTACTTC.